This is a list of T cell receptor beta chains from one sample in a study of monozygotic twins with inflammatory bowel disease. One entry per CDR3 protein, without DNA, is what TCRdb gives after re-calling the 5' RACE reads. The sample is made up of approximately 400,000 distinct CDR3 sequences, and the top ten hold around 2.4% of it. Sequencing was performed on blood. The receptors stem from a human donor with ulcerative colitis or Crohn's disease, or a healthy co-twin of an affected twin (not recorded which). Both conserved end residues are part of each CDR3. The order of the fields is J gene, V gene, CDR3 protein.

TRBJ1-6 | TRBV4-1 | CASSLRDTNSPLHF
TRBJ2-4 | TRBV6-1 | CASSSTAGGRGENIQYF
TRBJ2-1 | TRBV5-1 | CASSSIIGRAGEQFF
TRBJ2-1 | TRBV6-1 | CASIDSVGNEQFF
TRBJ2-1 | TRBV24-1 | CATSVGVYNEQFF
TRBJ2-3 | TRBV20-1 | CSARDAGGGGDTQYF
TRBJ1-6 | TRBV7-2 | CASSHPDVGSPLHF
TRBJ2-2 | TRBV2 | CASSDEGAGELFF
TRBJ2-2 | TRBV5-1 | CASRTGATGELFF
TRBJ2-7 | TRBV28 | CASSLDQGSYEQYF
TRBJ2-7 | TRBV5-1 | CASSLSASGLSYEQYF
TRBJ2-6 | TRBV12-3/TRBV12-4 | CASSLALGEAGANVLTF
TRBJ2-5 | TRBV7-6 | CASSLVSRAETQYF
TRBJ1-3 | TRBV3-1 | CASRQNSGNTIYF
TRBJ1-3 | TRBV7-9 | CASSTGQGGSGNTIYF
TRBJ1-1 | TRBV4-2 | CASSQPGTEAFF
TRBJ2-1 | TRBV5-1 | CASSFSGGPYNEQFF
TRBJ2-7 | TRBV4-1 | CASSQPGTGFYEQYF
TRBJ2-5 | TRBV2 | CASSHRLGQGRETQYF
TRBJ2-7 | TRBV20-1 | CSGQSGTDLTEQYF
TRBJ1-6 | TRBV25-1 | CASSEYITNSPLHF
TRBJ1-6 | TRBV2 | CASSALGMGSPLHF
TRBJ2-6 | TRBV5-1 | CASSLGGTGANVLTF
TRBJ1-1 | TRBV20-1 | CSANPTGAYTEAFF
TRBJ2-7 | TRBV5-1 | CASSLQPAGGSYEQYF
TRBJ2-7 | TRBV11-2 | CASSAEGQNYEQYF
TRBJ2-2 | TRBV3-1 | CASSRLEGGELFF
TRBJ2-3 | TRBV7-2 | CASNFGPSTDTQYF
TRBJ2-3 | TRBV20-1 | CSARPGGIVMQYF
TRBJ2-1 | TRBV6-1 | CASTTGASAYNEQFF
TRBJ2-7 | TRBV4-1 | CASGTSLSSYEQYF
TRBJ1-2 | TRBV5-4 | CASRLQGVNYGYTF
TRBJ2-7 | TRBV29-1 | CSVVGQAYEQYF
TRBJ2-5 | TRBV5-1 | CASSLESAEETQYF
TRBJ2-1 | TRBV7-6 | CASSSPDGLRGLGNEQFF
TRBJ2-2 | TRBV28 | CASSSVGRKGLASTGELFF
TRBJ2-5 | TRBV20-1 | CSARATSGGLISPQETQYF
TRBJ2-2 | TRBV18 | CASSPLPLTSGTITGELFF
TRBJ1-1 | TRBV5-5 | CASSLGLQGRVFF
TRBJ2-3 | TRBV6-1 | CASSPSRAGGTDTQYF
TRBJ2-7 | TRBV10-3 | CAISDAPYEQYF
TRBJ2-1 | TRBV6-2/TRBV6-3 | CASSLGQEQFF
TRBJ1-1 | TRBV9 | CASSVGAGTTNTEAFF
TRBJ2-7 | TRBV6-6 | CASYGDHYEQYF
TRBJ1-3 | TRBV12-3/TRBV12-4 | CASRMDALGNTIYF
TRBJ2-1 | TRBV5-1 | CASSHRDRTYNEQFF
TRBJ2-1 | TRBV9 | CASSASGTHEQFF
TRBJ1-2 | TRBV6-1 | CASRDRDRANYGYTF
TRBJ2-2 | TRBV5-4 | CASSWDSGELFF
TRBJ2-1 | TRBV20-1 | CSARPGTSAHNEQFF
TRBJ2-3 | TRBV20-1 | CSARGNTGASTDTQYF
TRBJ1-6 | TRBV5-1 | CASSLLPAGEGSPLHF
TRBJ1-5 | TRBV2 | CASSAKGGGSQPQHF
TRBJ2-7 | TRBV20-1 | CSARVPSASAYEQYF
TRBJ1-1 | TRBV5-1 | CASRGETVTEAFF